This T cell receptor (beta chain) derives from a study of blood T cells in healthy people across ages. Study-wide context: Template switching retrieved approximately one barcoded beta molecule for each two T cells.

This clonotype was detected only a few times. What it binds is not known. General study findings and limits: With age, beta diversity per million T cells declined roughly linearly, significantly by around 43.

Then a second PCR, running about 6 to 12 cycles, was carried out with a sample-barcoded 5' primer and a J-beta primer mix. Each CDR3 protein is one row after TCRdb ran MiXCR on the 5' RACE reads. Of 540,000 or so distinct CDR3 sequences listed, 20% to 30% are singletons. The CDR3 has 18 residues. V lost 6 bases to trimming and J lost 2 bases, with 20 bases between them. Germline values: CDR1 SGHTA, CDR2 FQGNSA. This sample also appeared in a second study, on T cells of mothers and their children.

J is TRBJ2-6 and V is TRBV7-2, with a possible D match to TRBD1 (5 bases). Sequenced material: blood. This clonotype originated in a boy between 10 and 17 years old in good health. Here the CDR3 reads CASRQNGDGAAGANVLTF. In DNA form, the CDR3 reads TGTGCCAGCAGACAGAATGGAGATGGGGCTGCTGGGGCCAACGTCCTGACTTTC.